The 14 T cell receptor beta chains reported below all come from one sample, sequenced in a study of identical twins. Via MiXCR, TCRdb re-called the 5' RACE reads, giving one row per CDR3 protein. Found here are about 530,000 distinct CDR3 sequences, about 22% of them singletons; the top ten hold 0.48%. These data also formed part of another study, on yellow fever vaccine responses in identical twins.

Sequences were obtained from CD4+ T cells sorted from blood. The receptors come from a woman aged 18-35 years in good health.

The sample holds a few counts of this clonotype. This chain joins TRBV28 and TRBJ2-2; perhaps TRBD1 as D (7 bases). V was clipped by 10 bases and J by 1 base, with 13 bases between them. Germline-derived CDR1 and CDR2 are MDHEN and SYDVKM. This CDR3 spans 14 amino acids. The CDR3 DNA reads TGTGCCATCAGGCGGGACAGGAACACCGGGGAGCTGTTTTTT. Protein sequence: CAIRRDRNTGELFF.

The chain is built from TRBV2 and TRBJ2-5; D may be TRBD1 (5 bases). Trimming cost V 0 bases and J 10 bases, with 9 bases left between them. Germline CDR1 reads SNHLY; CDR2 reads FYNNEI. This CDR3 region has 12 residues. This CDR3 reads CASSEAPTGQYF. The CDR3 DNA reads TGTGCCAGCAGTGAAGCCCCCACAGGCCAGTACTTC.

This clonotype was picked up a small number of times. The chain carries TRBV15 and TRBJ2-3; no reliable D call. The germline V and J ends were trimmed by 3 bases and 5 bases, with 6 bases remaining between them. In germline, CDR1 is LNHNV, CDR2 YYDKDF (reference sequence). CDR3 length equals 12 residues. The CDR3 coding sequence is TGTGCCACCAGCAGGTGGGGAGATACGCAGTATTTT. As protein: CATSRWGDTQYF.

This clonotype was detected a few times. The rearrangement joins TRBV5-1 to TRBJ2-1, with TRBD1 identical over 10 bases. The germline CDR1 and CDR2 sequences are SGHRS and YFSETQ. This CDR3 has 16 amino acids. V shed 0 bases, J shed 4 bases, and the junction held 4 bases outside the gene matches. The CDR3 here is CASSLGSGQGYNEQFF. The CDR3 DNA reads as TGCGCCAGCAGCTTGGGATCGGGACAGGGGTACAATGAGCAGTTCTTC.

The rearrangement joins TRBV10-3 to TRBJ1-1; TRBD1 aligns across 8 bases. J gave up 3 bases and V 7 bases, and 1 base lay outside the gene matches. This CDR3 contains 12 residues. In germline, CDR1 is ENHRY, CDR2 SYGVKD. Written as DNA, the CDR3 is TGTGCCATCATGGACAGGGACACTGAAGCTTTCTTT. Translation gives CAIMDRDTEAFF.

V usage is TRBV7-6 and J usage is TRBJ2-1; 13 bases align to TRBD2. The CDR3 is 15 amino acids. V lost 4 bases, J lost 9 bases, and 6 bases stayed unmatched. Germline-derived CDR1 and CDR2 are SGHVS and FNYEAQ. CDR3 residues: CASSSRLAGGAEQFF. The CDR3 DNA reads as TGTGCCAGCAGCTCAAGACTAGCGGGAGGTGCTGAGCAGTTCTTC.

This clonotype was detected ten times or more. The genes are TRBV10-3 and TRBJ2-1; 9 nucleotides align to TRBD2. The germline CDR1 and CDR2 sequences are ENHRY and SYGVKD. V gave up 11 bases and J gave up 8 bases; unmatched junction bases: 7. The CDR3 has 12 amino acids. The CDR3 here is CASTAGGDEQFF. CDR3 nucleotides: TGTGCCTCCACCGCGGGGGGGGATGAGCAGTTCTTC.

The chain has TRBV2 and TRBJ1-1; no definite D call. V was shortened by 6 bases and J by 1 base, with 12 bases between the two germline ends. Germline assignment: CDR1 SNHLY and CDR2 FYNNEI. The CDR3 is 14 amino acids. In nucleotides, the CDR3 is TGTGCCAGCAGGGGGTTGGCGACGAACACTGAAGCTTTCTTT. Translation: CASRGLATNTEAFF. The full variable domain, in which reference TRBV2 and TRBJ1-1 provide the parts outside the CDR3, is EPEVTQTPSHQVTQMGQEVILRCVPISNHLYFYWYRQILGQKVEFLVSFYNNEISEKSEIFDDQFSVERPDGSNFTLKIRSTKLEDSAMYFCASRGLATNTEAFFGQGTRLTVV.

This chain joins TRBV7-9 and TRBJ2-5; 9 bases match TRBD1. Trimming at V came to 4 bases and at J to 5 bases, leaving 5 bases not matched to a gene. This CDR3 comprises 14 residues. CDR1 and CDR2 from the germline V gene are SEHNR and FQNEAQ (reference sequence). The CDR3 nucleotides read TGTGCCAGCAGCTCAGACAGGGGGTTGGAGACCCAGTACTTC. This translates into CASSSDRGLETQYF.

This clonotype occurred a few times. This chain joins TRBV3-1 and TRBJ2-1; 8 bases map to TRBD1. This CDR3 has 16 amino acids. The V gene end was trimmed by 1 base and the J gene end by 2 bases; junction bases not matched to a gene: 4. Germline values: CDR1 LGHDT, CDR2 YNNKEL (reference sequence). For the CDR3, the DNA is TGTGCCAGCAGCCAAGTCGACAGGGGCCCCTACAATGAGCAGTTCTTC. This gives the protein CASSQVDRGPYNEQFF.

This clonotype was counted a few times. V and J are TRBV7-9 and TRBJ2-5; 7 bases are shared with TRBD1. CDR1 is SEHNR and CDR2 is FQNEAQ in the germline V gene (reference sequence). The CDR3 length is 14 residues. V was clipped by 5 bases and J by 4 bases; unmatched bases: 7. The CDR3 loop is CASSAPGQRETQYF. The CDR3 DNA reads as TGTGCCAGCAGCGCCCCGGGACAGAGAGAGACCCAGTACTTC.

This clonotype was seen repeatedly, ten times or more. This sequence joins TRBV12-5 and TRBJ1-1; 7 bases are a match to TRBD1. The germline V gene has CDR1 LGHNT and CDR2 FRNRAP. Trimming cost V 9 bases and J 4 bases; bases outside gene matches: 11. CDR3 size: 14 residues. CDR3 nucleotides: TGTGCTAGCGAGGACAGGAGTTCGAGCACTGAAGCTTTCTTT. Its translation is CASEDRSSSTEAFF.

This clonotype was seen more than once but under ten times. The CDR3 DNA is TGCAGTGCTAGAGATCGGTGGCGGGTCCCCCCCCACAATGAGCAGTTCTTC. This encodes CSARDRWRVPPHNEQFF. The chain is built from TRBV20-1 and TRBJ2-1; D perhaps matches TRBD2 (5 bases). Germline V gene data show CDR1 as DFQATT and CDR2 as SNEGSKA (reference sequence). This CDR3 spans 17 amino acids. Trimming removed 0 bases at V and 5 bases at J, with 20 bases between.

This chain joins TRBV29-1 and TRBJ2-7; D gene uncertain. V lost 6 bases to trimming and J lost 3 bases, with 12 bases between them. This CDR3 is built from 12 residues. Per the germline V gene, CDR1 is SQVTM and CDR2 is ANQGSEA. The CDR3 reads CSVARSDYEQYF. In DNA form, the CDR3 reads TGCAGCGTGGCCCGCAGCGACTACGAGCAGTACTTC.